These 23 T cell receptor beta chains were all obtained from the same sample, sequenced in a study of blood T cell repertoires in COVID-19. Generated by immunoSEQ multiplex PCR, the TCRdb table keeps only in-frame clones and is missing some. The data hold 300,000 to 450,000 clones, with around nine tenths observed a single time. Sequenced sample: peripheral blood. The receptors stem from a human donor in a cohort sampled during active COVID-19.

This clone was observed a handful of times. The gene calls are TRBV10-3 and TRBJ1-5; D is perhaps TRBD1 (5 bases). Germline lookup yields CDR1 ENHRY and CDR2 SYGVKD. Trimming pared 5 bases from V and 2 bases from J, leaving 10 bases between. This CDR3 contains 14 residues. CDR3 nucleotide sequence: TGTGCCATCAGTCTCACAGGTGGCAATCAGCCCCAGCATTTT. It yields the protein CAISLTGGNQPQHF.

Many counts were recorded for this clone. This rearrangement joins TRBV11-1 to TRBJ2-7; 14 bases map to TRBD2. The V segment lost 1 base and the J segment 3 bases; nucleotides outside the gene matches: 2. This CDR3 contains 16 residues. Looked up from germline, CDR1 is SGHAT and CDR2 is FQDESV (reference sequence). The CDR3 spells CASSLVGTSGSYEQYF. Here the CDR3 DNA reads TGTGCCAGCAGCTTAGTCGGGACTAGCGGGAGCTACGAGCAGTACTTC. The variable domain in full, completed from reference TRBV11-1 and TRBJ2-7, reads EAEVAQSPRYKITEKSQAVAFWCDPISGHATLYWYRQILGQGPELLVQFQDESVVDDSQLPKDRFSAERLKGVDSTLKIQPAELGDSAMYLCASSLVGTSGSYEQYFGPGTRLTVT.

This sequence joins TRBV3-1 (or the pseudogene TRBV3-2) and TRBJ1-6, with D possibly TRBD1 on 6 matching bases. Trimming shortened V by 4 bases and J by 7 bases, and 20 bases separated the two germline ends. This CDR3 comprises 17 residues. Germline loops: CDR1 LGHDT, CDR2 YNNKEL (reference sequence). Here the CDR3 DNA reads TGTGCCAGCAGCCGTGAGAAGGGGGTTTTGGGGAATTCACCCCTCCACTTT. Its translation: CASSREKGVLGNSPLHF.

In this sample, this clone turned up once. The chain is built from TRBV7-2 and TRBJ1-2; 8 positions agree with TRBD1. Trimming removed 0 bases from V and 3 bases from J; junction bases left unmatched: 6. CDR3 length: 16 residues. Germline V gene data show CDR1 as SGHTA and CDR2 as FQGNSA. Written as DNA, the CDR3 is TGTGCCAGCAGCTTAGCGGCAGGGGGCCCTGACTATGGCTACACCTTC. Its translation is CASSLAAGGPDYGYTF.

The chain has TRBV30 and TRBJ2-1; D may be TRBD2 (5 bases). Trimming removed 1 base at V and 3 bases at J, with 13 bases between. The CDR3 has 15 amino acids. The germline V gene has CDR1 GTSNPN and CDR2 SVGIG (reference sequence). The CDR3 region has the DNA TGTGCCTGGAGTGGAGTGGATCGGGGCTACAATGAGCAGTTCTTC. Amino acid sequence: CAWSGVDRGYNEQFF.

The chain carries TRBV3-1 (or the pseudogene TRBV3-2) and TRBJ2-2; perhaps TRBD2 as D (5 bases). The CDR3 consists of 16 residues. The V end was cut by 4 bases, the J end by 4 bases, with 16 bases between. The germline V gene encodes CDR1 LGHDT and CDR2 YNNKEL (reference sequence). The CDR3: CASSPERRRVTGELFF. CDR3 sequence (DNA): TGTGCCAGCAGCCCCGAGCGGAGACGGGTCACCGGGGAGCTGTTTTTT.

The V gene is TRBV7-2, the J gene TRBJ1-1, with TRBD1 identical over 9 bases. Germline-derived CDR1 and CDR2 are SGHTA and FQGNSA. This CDR3 has 14 residues. The V gene end was trimmed by 4 bases and the J gene end by 2 bases; junction bases not matched to a gene: 2. The CDR3 sequence is CASSWTGANTEAFF. The DNA for the CDR3 is TGTGCCAGCAGCTGGACAGGGGCTAACACTGAAGCTTTCTTT.

CDR3 nucleotides: TGCAGCGTTGTGACGGTTCGAGGTCCGGGCGAGCAGTACTTC. This encodes CSVVTVRGPGEQYF. V and J are TRBV29-1 and TRBJ2-7; D is unclear. The CDR3 totals 14 residues. Trimming took off 4 bases at V and 6 bases at J, with 19 bases between the two ends. CDR1 and CDR2 (germline): SQVTM, ANQGSEA.

The sample holds one count of this clone. The chain recombines TRBV7-8 with TRBJ1-1; 7 bases fit TRBD1. Per the germline V gene, CDR1 is SGHVS and CDR2 is FQNEAQ. The CDR3 is 15 amino acids. V lost 0 bases and J lost 0; bases outside the gene matches: 1. As DNA, the CDR3 is TGTGCCAGCAGCTTAGCGGGGACAGTGAACACTGAAGCTTTCTTT. Translating it yields CASSLAGTVNTEAFF. The variable domain in full, with the rest retrieved from reference TRBV7-8 and TRBJ1-1, is GAGVSQSPRYKVAKRGQDVALRCDPISGHVSLFWYQQALGQGPEFLTYFQNEAQLDKSGLPSDRFFAERPEGSVSTLKIQRTQQEDSAVYLCASSLAGTVNTEAFFGQGTRLTVV.

This clone occurred many times. The chain carries TRBV6-5 and TRBJ2-3; 10 positions match TRBD2. Germline-derived CDR1 and CDR2 are MNHEY and SVGAGI. This CDR3 is 15 amino acids long. V shed 6 bases and J 2 bases; nucleotides not matched to a gene: 5. DNA of the CDR3: TGTGCCAGCAGCGCGAGCGGGGGGGCCACAGATACGCAGTATTTT. This sequence encodes CASSASGGATDTQYF.

The gene calls are TRBV5-1 and TRBJ1-1; TRBD1 matches 8 bases. The CDR3 extends over 16 amino acids. The V gene end was trimmed by 3 bases and the J gene end by 1 base; junction bases not matched to a gene: 8. Per germline, CDR1 SGHRS and CDR2 YFSETQ. The CDR3 DNA reads TGCGCCAGCAGCTCTACGTTGGGACAGGCGAACACTGAAGCTTTCTTT. This sequence encodes CASSSTLGQANTEAFF.

CDR3 residues: CASSLKGNERVADTQYF. The CDR3, as DNA: TGTGCCAGCAGCTTAAAAGGGAATGAGCGGGTCGCAGATACGCAGTATTTT. The chain has TRBV7-3 and TRBJ2-3; TRBD2 is a possible D gene (6 bases). Germline assignment: CDR1 SGHTA and CDR2 FQGTGA. This CDR3 contains 17 residues. V shed 1 base and J shed 4 bases, with 18 bases lying between them.

V is TRBV3-1 (or the pseudogene TRBV3-2) and J is TRBJ1-3; D is unclear. The germline V gene encodes CDR1 LGHDT and CDR2 YNNKEL (reference sequence). V dropped 7 bases and J dropped 4 bases, with 17 bases sitting between them. The CDR3 is 15 residues long. CDR3 region: CASISEEGSGNTIYF. For the CDR3, the DNA is TGTGCCAGCATCTCAGAGGAGGGATCCGGAAACACCATATATTTT.

The V gene is TRBV27, the J gene TRBJ2-3; TRBD2 aligns across 9 bases. The CDR3 contains 14 residues. The J segment lost 1 base and the V segment lost 6 bases, leaving 2 bases of the junction unmatched. Looked up from germline, CDR1 is MNHEY and CDR2 is SMNVEV (reference sequence). CDR3 protein: CASSTSGRTDTQYF. The CDR3, as DNA: TGTGCCAGCAGCACTAGCGGGCGCACAGATACGCAGTATTTT.

The rearrangement links TRBV19 to TRBJ1-5; D call uncertain. V was trimmed by 2 bases and J by 3 bases, leaving 11 bases between them. CDR1 and CDR2 from the germline V gene are LNHDA and SQIVND (reference sequence). This CDR3 comprises 15 residues. CDR3 nucleotide sequence: TGTGCCAGTAGTATAAGAAACAGCCACAATCAGCCCCAGCATTTT. Protein sequence: CASSIRNSHNQPQHF.

This clone was seen a single time. The gene calls are TRBV4-1 and TRBJ2-5, with TRBD2 as a possible D gene (6 bases). The CDR3 extends over 15 amino acids. Trimming removed 0 bases at V and 5 bases at J, with 13 bases between. Germline V gene lookup returns CDR1 MGHRA and CDR2 YSYEKL. The CDR3 is CASSQEGPRGETQYF. The CDR3 DNA is TGCGCCAGCAGCCAAGAAGGCCCCCGGGGGGAGACCCAGTACTTC.

This chain uses TRBV6-5 with TRBJ1-1, with TRBD1 matching 7 bases. This CDR3 comprises 14 residues. Germline loops: CDR1 MNHEY, CDR2 SVGAGI. The junction had 12 bases not matched to a gene; V was cut back by 8 bases and J by 6 bases. CDR3 region: CASGRDREYSEAFF. The CDR3 coding sequence is TGTGCCAGCGGCAGAGACAGGGAATACTCTGAAGCTTTCTTT.

To note about this clone: The sample carries other DNA sequences with the same CDR3. The V call is TRBV7-2, the J call TRBJ2-5, with 8 bases lining up with TRBD1. V lost 4 bases and J lost 3; bases outside the gene matches: 1. CDR1 is SGHTA, CDR2 FQGNSA, per germline. This CDR3 comprises 13 residues. The CDR3 protein is CASSSDREETQYF. For the CDR3, the DNA is TGTGCCAGCAGCTCGGACAGGGAAGAGACCCAGTACTTC. The complete variable domain, with remaining parts taken from reference TRBV7-2 and TRBJ2-5, reads GAGVSQSPSNKVTEKGKDVELRCDPISGHTALYWYRQSLGQGLEFLIYFQGNSAPDKSGLPSDRFSAERTGGSVSTLTIQRTQQEDSAVYLCASSSDREETQYFGPGTRLLVL.

The chain carries TRBV6-1 and TRBJ2-2; 8 nucleotides line up with TRBD2. V trimming: 3 bases; J trimming: 4 bases; junction bases outside the gene matches: 7. Germline CDR1 reads MNHNS; CDR2 reads SASEGT. CDR3 length: 16 residues. The CDR3 DNA reads as TGTGCCAGCAGTGAGTTGAGCGGGAGTGTCACCGGGGAGCTGTTTTTT. Its translation is CASSELSGSVTGELFF.

This clone was seen a single time. The gene calls are TRBV7-9 and TRBJ2-3, with 7 bases that match TRBD2. There are 16 residues in the CDR3. Germline trimming cut 4 bases from V and 2 bases from J; bases unmatched to any gene: 9. CDR1 and CDR2 (germline): SEHNR, FQNEAQ (reference sequence). The DNA of the CDR3 is TGTGCCAGCAGCTCGCGGAGGGCGGGGGACACAGATACGCAGTATTTT. Its translation: CASSSRRAGDTDTQYF. Supplemented by reference TRBV7-9 and TRBJ2-3, the full variable domain reads DTGVSQNPRHKITKRGQNVTFRCDPISEHNRLYWYRQTLGQGPEFLTYFQNEAQLEKSRLLSDRFSAERPKGSFSTLEIQRTEQGDSAMYLCASSSRRAGDTDTQYFGPGTRLTVL.

The chain is built from TRBV4-1 and TRBJ2-5; D gene uncertain. Per the germline V gene, CDR1 is MGHRA and CDR2 is YSYEKL. The CDR3 totals 14 residues. V lost 0 bases, J lost 3 bases, and 8 bases lay in between. The chain's CDR3 is CASSQEHREETQYF. The CDR3 nucleotides read TGCGCCAGCAGCCAAGAGCACAGAGAAGAGACCCAGTACTTC.

The chain links TRBV11-2 to TRBJ2-1, with D perhaps matching TRBD1 (6 bases). The CDR3 length is 15 residues. V lost 2 bases to trimming and J lost 5 bases, with 13 bases between them. Germline-derived CDR1 and CDR2 are SGHAT and FQNNGV. CDR3 sequence: CASSLLPKGDNEQFF. The DNA of the CDR3 is TGTGCCAGCAGCTTACTGCCTAAGGGGGACAATGAGCAGTTCTTC. The entire variable domain, with the rest obtained from reference TRBV11-2 and TRBJ2-1, is as follows: EAGVAQSPRYKIIEKRQSVAFWCNPISGHATLYWYQQILGQGPKLLIQFQNNGVVDDSQLPKDRFSAERLKGVDSTLKIQPAKLEDSAVYLCASSLLPKGDNEQFFGPGTRLTVL.

The V and J genes are TRBV5-4 and TRBJ2-6, with a tentative D call TRBD1 (5 bases). The CDR3 is 15 residues long. V was cut by 4 bases and J by 0 bases, with 8 bases left in between. Germline CDR1 and CDR2: SGHNT and YYREEE (reference sequence). This CDR3 reads CASSRDSSGANVLTF. The CDR3 DNA follows: TGTGCCAGCAGCCGTGACAGCTCTGGGGCCAACGTCCTGACTTTC.